The entry below describes one T cell receptor beta chain. These data come from a study of blood T cell repertoires in COVID-19. Study details: PBMCs, B-cell-depleted T cells, or T cells were the source of the cDNA or gDNA that made up the material.

Trimming took 5 bases from V and 7 from J; bases not matched to a gene: 9. Germline-derived CDR1 and CDR2 are LNHDA and SQIVND (reference sequence). This CDR3 has 15 amino acids. Profiling relied on immunoSEQ multiplex PCR, and the TCRdb table lists in-frame clones only, not all of them. The table lists a few hundred thousand clones, around nine tenths of them singletons. The sequencing sample was made of peripheral blood. This clonotype was obtained from a man aged 55-75 years with acute or convalescent COVID-19. The chain employs TRBV19 and TRBJ1-5, with TRBD1 matching 9 bases. The CDR3 DNA reads TGTGCCAGTAGTCCCCGGGACAGGGATGGCCAGCCCCAGCATTTT. This sequence encodes CASSPRDRDGQPQHF. Drawing the rest from reference TRBV19 and TRBJ1-5, the complete variable domain is DGGITQSPKYLFRKEGQNVTLSCEQNLNHDAMYWYRQDPGQGLRLIYYSQIVNDFQKGDIAEGYSVSREKKESFPLTVTSAQKNPTAFYLCASSPRDRDGQPQHFGDGTRLSIL.